These 24 T cell receptor beta chains were sequenced from one sample in a study of PD-L1 blockade in urothelial cancer. Method: immunoSEQ multiplex PCR; TCRdb's copy keeps in-frame clones and lacks some. The sample consists of tens of thousands of clones, approximately 87% of them appearing once. The time point is: pretreatment peripheral blood. The source material was PBMCs, sampled around atezolizumab (anti-PD-L1) treatment. These receptors were collected from a man aged 55 to 69 with urothelial cancer.

This clone was seen only once. The V and J genes are TRBV4-1 and TRBJ2-1, with TRBD2 matching over 12 bases. CDR1 MGHRA and CDR2 YSYEKL come from the germline V gene. There are 16 residues in the CDR3. J was trimmed by 7 bases and V by 0 bases; bases with no gene match: 4. CDR3 residues: CASSQDTGLAGNEQFF. The DNA of the CDR3 is TGCGCCAGCAGCCAAGATACCGGACTAGCGGGAAATGAGCAGTTCTTC.

The chain recombines TRBV9 with TRBJ2-7; 7 bases are shared with TRBD2. CDR3 length: 13 residues. CDR1 and CDR2 from the germline V gene are SGDLS and YYNGEE. The junction had 8 bases not matched to a gene; V was cut back by 6 bases and J by 5 bases. CDR3 in DNA: TGTGCCAGCAACCCAGCGGGATTGGACGAGCAGTACTTC. It is translated as CASNPAGLDEQYF. Together with reference TRBV9 and TRBJ2-7, the CDR3 gives the full variable domain: DSGVTQTPKHLITATGQRVTLRCSPRSGDLSVYWYQQSLDQGLQFLIQYYNGEERAKGNILERFSAQQFPDLHSELNLSSLELGDSALYFCASNPAGLDEQYFGPGTRLTVT.

The chain combines TRBV6-6 with TRBJ2-7, with a weak D call TRBD1 (6 bases). This CDR3 is built from 13 residues. V dropped 6 bases and J dropped 8 bases, with 17 bases sitting between them. From germline, CDR1 is MNHNY and CDR2 SVGAGI (reference sequence). CDR3 amino acids: CASSPDRYSKQYF. The DNA for the CDR3 is TGTGCCAGCAGCCCCGACAGGTATAGCAAGCAGTACTTC.

The chain carries TRBV19 and TRBJ1-3; D is ambiguous. The CDR3 spans 14 residues. Trimming pared 5 bases from V and 4 bases from J, leaving 12 bases between. Germline V gives CDR1 LNHDA, CDR2 SQIVND (reference sequence). CDR3 amino acids: CASSRPSRGNTIYF. CDR3 nucleotide sequence: TGTGCCAGTAGTCGGCCCTCGCGGGGAAACACCATATATTTT.

This clone was picked up one time. The J gene is TRBJ2-2, the V gene TRBV7-2, with D unresolved. Trimming cost V 0 bases and J 9 bases, with 5 bases left between them. The length of the CDR3 is 12 residues. Germline CDR1 SGHTA, CDR2 FQGNSA. CDR3: CASSLAYWELFF. The DNA for the CDR3 is TGTGCCAGCAGCTTAGCCTACTGGGAGCTGTTTTTT.

This chain joins TRBV7-9 and TRBJ1-2; weak D call: TRBD1 (5 bases). This CDR3 contains 13 residues. CDR1 is SEHNR, CDR2 FQNEAQ, per germline (reference sequence). Between the trimmed V and J ends, which lost 1 base and 7 bases, there was a span of 10 bases. DNA of the CDR3: TGTGCCAGCAGCTTAGATGGGGGGAGTGGCTACACCTTC. Its protein is CASSLDGGSGYTF.

The chain has TRBV27 and TRBJ2-1; possible D gene TRBD2, 5 bases. The CDR3 covers 15 residues. Trimming removed 3 bases from V and 6 bases from J, with 15 bases in between. CDR1 and CDR2 (germline): MNHEY, SMNVEV (reference sequence). In DNA, the CDR3 is TGTGCCAGCAGTTTGGTGGCAAGGAGGATCAATGAGCAGTTCTTC. Protein product: CASSLVARRINEQFF.

The J gene is TRBJ2-3, the V gene TRBV15; 15 positions agree with TRBD2. J was trimmed by 5 bases and V by 6 bases; bases with no gene match: 6. The CDR3 consists of 16 residues. Germline lookup yields CDR1 LNHNV and CDR2 YYDKDF (reference sequence). The CDR3 protein is CATRGLAGGPQDTQYF. The DNA for the CDR3 is TGTGCCACCAGAGGACTAGCGGGGGGGCCCCAAGATACGCAGTATTTT.

The chain carries TRBV5-1 and TRBJ2-7; D may be TRBD1 (6 bases). V lost 1 base, J lost 4 bases, and 6 bases lay in between. CDR3 length: 12 residues. Germline CDR1 reads SGHRS; CDR2 reads YFSETQ. The CDR3 bases are TGCGCCAGCAGCTTGACAGGGTACGAGCAGTACTTC. This sequence encodes CASSLTGYEQYF.

The chain combines TRBV4-1 with TRBJ2-5, with 10 bases aligning to TRBD2. The ends lost 0 bases at V and 5 bases at J; junction bases unmatched: 0. This CDR3 comprises 14 residues. Germline V gene data show CDR1 as MGHRA and CDR2 as YSYEKL. The CDR3 region has the DNA TGCGCCAGCAGCCAAGATAGCGGGAGGGAGACCCAGTACTTC. It codes for CASSQDSGRETQYF.

CDR3 region: CASSRAGVNTGELFF. As DNA, the CDR3 is TGCGCCAGCAGCCGCGCGGGGGTGAACACCGGGGAGCTGTTTTTT. The J gene is TRBJ2-2, the V gene TRBV10-2; 7 bases are a match to TRBD2. Trimming cost V 6 bases and J 1 base; bases outside gene matches: 5. Germline CDR1 and CDR2: WSHSY and SAAADI. This CDR3 spans 15 amino acids.

The rearrangement links TRBV7-9 to TRBJ2-7, with D perhaps matching TRBD2 (6 bases). V lost 1 base to trimming and J lost 4 bases, with 11 bases between them. This CDR3 is 14 amino acids long. Germline loops: CDR1 SEHNR, CDR2 FQNEAQ (reference sequence). CDR3: CASSLGTGSYEQYF. CDR3 nucleotides: TGTGCCAGCAGCTTAGGTACCGGGAGTTACGAGCAGTACTTC.

In its sample, this clone was seen once. This sequence joins TRBV5-1 and TRBJ1-1; possibly TRBD1 for D (6 bases). Per the germline V gene, CDR1 is SGHRS and CDR2 is YFSETQ. Trimming took off 0 bases at V and 7 bases at J, with 19 bases between the two ends. This CDR3 comprises 16 residues. The CDR3 loop reads CASSLAGGAGSGEAFF. The CDR3 region has the DNA TGCGCCAGCAGCTTGGCGGGGGGCGCAGGTAGTGGTGAAGCTTTCTTT.

This chain joins TRBV6-6 and TRBJ2-3, with 8 bases identical to TRBD2. The CDR3 contains 15 residues. V lost 7 bases, J lost 1 base, and 7 bases stayed unmatched. CDR1 and CDR2 (germline): MNHNY, SVGAGI (reference sequence). This chain's CDR3 is CASTKGRGGTDTQYF. The CDR3 coding sequence is TGTGCCAGCACTAAAGGGCGGGGGGGCACAGATACGCAGTATTTT.

J is TRBJ1-1 and V is TRBV27; 7 positions agree with TRBD1. The trim removed 6 bases at V and 7 bases at J, leaving 8 bases unmatched. Germline CDR1 reads MNHEY; CDR2 reads SMNVEV (reference sequence). This CDR3 is built from 13 residues. CDR3 in DNA: TGTGCCAGCAGGTCACGGGGACAGTTTGAAGCTTTCTTT. Translation: CASRSRGQFEAFF.

This clone was observed a handful of times. The chain combines TRBV6-1 with TRBJ2-5, with TRBD2 matching over 9 bases. Looked up from germline, CDR1 is MNHNS and CDR2 is SASEGT. Trimming removed 1 base from V and 2 bases from J; junction bases left unmatched: 2. This CDR3 has 15 residues. As DNA, the CDR3 is TGTGCCAGCAGTGAAGGGGCGGGAGGGCAAGAGACCCAGTACTTC. Amino acid sequence: CASSEGAGGQETQYF.

The chain links TRBV6-1 to TRBJ2-1, with 10 bases fitting TRBD2. This CDR3 has 15 amino acids. V shed 6 bases, J shed 7 bases, and the junction held 9 bases outside the gene matches. CDR1 is MNHNS, CDR2 SASEGT, per germline. The DNA of the CDR3 is TGTGCCAGCAGCCCTCAGCGGGGGGGCTTAAATGAGCAGTTCTTC. Protein product: CASSPQRGGLNEQFF.

This clone was observed once. The chain employs TRBV29-1 and TRBJ2-7, with TRBD1 matching 7 bases. Germline values: CDR1 SQVTM, CDR2 ANQGSEA. The CDR3 is 13 residues long. J lost 6 bases, V lost 4 bases, and 9 bases had no gene match. The CDR3 is CSVGRQGIREQYF. In nucleotides, the CDR3 is TGCAGCGTTGGACGACAGGGCATTCGCGAGCAGTACTTC.

This clone was seen a few times. The rearrangement joins TRBV11-3 to TRBJ1-2, with 8 bases aligning to TRBD1. V was pared by 4 bases and J by 4 bases, with 8 bases of the junction left unmatched. This CDR3 spans 15 amino acids. Germline assignment: CDR1 SGHNT and CDR2 YENEEA. The CDR3 bases are TGTGCCAGCAGCTCGGGACAGGAGTATAGCTATGGCTACACCTTC. Encoded protein: CASSSGQEYSYGYTF.

V usage is TRBV29-1 and J usage is TRBJ2-1, with D perhaps TRBD1 (6 bases). Trimming removed 3 bases at V and 10 bases at J, with 16 bases between. Germline CDR1 and CDR2: SQVTM and ANQGSEA. The length of the CDR3 is 13 residues. The CDR3 coding sequence is TGCAGCGTTGACCCGCTAGCCCAGGGGGAGCAGTTCTTC. Protein sequence: CSVDPLAQGEQFF.

This rearrangement joins TRBV11-2 to TRBJ2-1; 10 nucleotides match TRBD2. This CDR3 spans 14 amino acids. CDR1 is SGHAT and CDR2 is FQNNGV in the germline V gene. With V trimmed by 4 bases and J by 10 bases, 7 bases remained unmatched. The DNA of the CDR3 is TGTGCCAGCAGCTCCCTGCCGGGACTAGCGGAGCAGTTCTTC. It translates to CASSSLPGLAEQFF.

V is TRBV15 and J is TRBJ2-7, with D perhaps matching TRBD1 (5 bases). CDR1 LNHNV and CDR2 YYDKDF come from the germline V gene (reference sequence). This CDR3 contains 13 residues. V was trimmed by 3 bases and J by 5 bases, leaving 11 bases between them. CDR3 loop: CATSRRQSDEQYF. CDR3 nucleotides: TGTGCCACCAGCAGGCGACAGTCGGACGAGCAGTACTTC. Full variable domain (rest looked up from reference TRBV15 and TRBJ2-7): DAMVIQNPRYQVTQFGKPVTLSCSQTLNHNVMYWYQQKSSQAPKLLFHYYDKDFNNEADTPDNFQSRRPNTSFCFLDIRSPGLGDTAMYLCATSRRQSDEQYFGPGTRLTVT.

The J gene is TRBJ2-7, the V gene TRBV4-3; TRBD2 aligns across 7 bases. Germline-derived CDR1 and CDR2 are LGHNA and YSLEER. The CDR3 spans 16 residues. The J segment lost 0 bases and the V segment lost 0 bases, leaving 5 bases of the junction unmatched. Here the CDR3 DNA reads TGCGCCAGCAGCCAAGATAGTGGGAGGGCCTCCTACGAGCAGTACTTC. Amino acids: CASSQDSGRASYEQYF.

The CDR3 bases are TGTGCCAGCAGCCCCGGGGGGGACTATGGCTACACCTTC. Translating gives CASSPGGDYGYTF. The chain joins TRBV5-5 to TRBJ1-2; TRBD1 is a possible D gene (5 bases). CDR3 length: 13 amino acids. V was cut by 4 bases and J by 3 bases, with 10 bases left in between. CDR1 SGHKS and CDR2 YYEKEE come from the germline V gene (reference sequence).